This T cell receptor beta chain was sequenced for a study of T cell clonality in common variable immunodeficiency. At least ten counts were recorded for this clone. Its antigen is not known. Donors gave about 5 to 8 ml heparinized peripheral whole blood. TCRdb keeps only in-frame clones here, not all; method: immunoSEQ multiplex PCR. Observed are about 35,000 clones, no singletons, with the top ten taking approximately 3.6%. Study conclusions and caveats: Shared TCRbeta clones were fewer between CVID subjects than controls. Fewer deletions and N-nucleotide insertions were reportedly seen in common variable immunodeficiency TCR beta sequences. Authors noted CVID clonality's cause needs subpopulation repertoire sequencing.

The sequencing input was peripheral blood mononuclear cells. The receptor was derived from a person aged 18 to 69 in good health.

Incomplete CDR3 DNA: TGTGCCTGGAGTTATCCGGGACAGGGGATGAATGAG. Translation gives CAWSYPGQGMNE. The complete CDR3 sequence is CAWSYPGQGMNEQFF. The chain links TRBV30 to TRBJ2-1, with TRBD1 matching over 10 bases. Sequencing ends 3 residues short of the CDR3 end; the germline J gene provides the rest. The V segment lost 2 bases and the J segment 7 bases; nucleotides outside the gene matches: 8. This CDR3 has 15 residues. Germline V gene lookup returns CDR1 GTSNPN and CDR2 SVGIG (reference sequence). Together with reference TRBV30 and TRBJ2-1, the CDR3 gives the full variable domain: SQTIHQWPATLVQPVGSPLSLECTVEGTSNPNLYWYRQAAGRGLQLLFYSVGIGQISSEVPQNLSASRPQDRQFILSSKKLLLSDSGFYLCAWSYPGQGMNEQFFGPGTRLTVL.